This T cell receptor beta chain was sequenced for a study of preoperative IRX-2 immunotherapy in early breast cancer. Profiled with immunoSEQ multiplex PCR; TCRdb holds only in-frame clones, not every one. Here the sample spans about 89,000 clones, 86% being singletons. Germline V gene data show CDR1 as WSHSY and CDR2 as SAAADI. The CDR3 has 14 residues. J lost 3 bases, V lost 3 bases, and 3 bases had no gene match. The treatment here: preoperative locoregional IRX-2 cytokine immunotherapy. Samples came from a phase Ib trial of preoperative locoregional IRX-2 cytokine immunotherapy. Source: tumor tissue, taken after IRX-2 immunotherapy. The genes are TRBV10-2 and TRBJ2-7; 9 nucleotides align to TRBD1. This receptor was identified in a human donor with breast cancer. The CDR3 reads CASSEWGQGYEQYF. In nucleotides, the CDR3 is TGCGCCAGCAGTGAATGGGGACAGGGCTACGAGCAGTACTTC.